Detailed here is one T cell receptor (beta chain). Its antigen remains unidentified. The data were taken from a study of T-cell memory formation after mild COVID-19. At the level of the study: TCR clustering was largely donor specific. Findings of the study overall: Prior to infection, memory already included some responding clones, suggesting cross-reactive memory joined.

Each CDR3 protein is one row after TCRdb ran MiXCR on the 5' RACE reads. The top ten hold roughly 23% of the sample, which has over 250,000 distinct CDR3 sequences, approximately 15% seen once. Deletions cut 6 bases from V and 4 bases from J, with 15 bases between. The CDR3 is 14 amino acids. The chain is built from TRBV12-3 or TRBV12-4 and TRBJ1-1; D may be TRBD1 (6 bases). This sequence was found in a man aged 18 to 35 who had mild COVID-19 (a few samples of this study predate the infection). Cell type and time point are not known. The sequencing sample was made of PBMCs or a T cell subset sorted from them (not recorded which). The CDR3 nucleotides read TGTGCCAGCAGCTCCCAACAGGGTTTCACTGAAGCTTTCTTT. Translating it yields CASSSQQGFTEAFF.